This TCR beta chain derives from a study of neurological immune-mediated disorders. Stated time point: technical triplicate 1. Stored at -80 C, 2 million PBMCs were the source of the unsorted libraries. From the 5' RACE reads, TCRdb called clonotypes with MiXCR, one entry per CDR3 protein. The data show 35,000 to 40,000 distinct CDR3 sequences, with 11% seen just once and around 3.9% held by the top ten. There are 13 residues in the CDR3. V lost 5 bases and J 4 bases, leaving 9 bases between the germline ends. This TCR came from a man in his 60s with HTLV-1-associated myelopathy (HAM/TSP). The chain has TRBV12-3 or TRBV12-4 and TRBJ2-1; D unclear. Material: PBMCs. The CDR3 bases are TGTGCCAGCAGTCCCACAGATTACAATGAGCAGTTCTTC. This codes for CASSPTDYNEQFF.